The 11 T cell receptor beta chains reported below all come from one sample, sequenced in a study of spatial heterogeneity in lung cancer (dated by TCRdb to the late 2010s). Points the paper makes about the study in general: The number of expanded intratumoral alpha and beta TCRs correlated with the tumor nonsynonymous mutation count.

Antigen specificity for these receptors is unknown. The library was made by 5' RACE. The data were produced on a NextSeq 500. TCRdb cleaned the public reads at Q25 with fastp, built clones with MiXCR and kept in-frame beta chains. Identical CDR3 protein sequences are pooled into one entry, listed with their most common genes and DNA. Counted in this sample were under 5,000 distinct CDR3 sequences; about 29% of them appeared once. In total, the top ten clones hold approximately 27% of the sample. The intended sense of this specimen's time point label: sample taken at primary tumor resection. The source was lung tumor tissue, collected at surgery. These receptor sequences come from a female donor with early-stage non-small cell lung cancer.

The V gene is TRBV7-2, the J gene TRBJ1-1; D is undetermined. CDR1 and CDR2 (germline): SGHTA, FQGNSA. The CDR3 consists of 14 residues. Trimming left V 4 bases short and J 3 bases short, with 12 bases between. CDR3 DNA: TGTGCCAGCAGCTCAGAGGTTCAGTACACTGAAGCTTTCTTT. Encoded protein: CASSSEVQYTEAFF. Drawing the rest from reference TRBV7-2 and TRBJ1-1, the complete variable domain is GAGVSQSPSNKVTEKGKDVELRCDPISGHTALYWYRQSLGQGLEFLIYFQGNSAPDKSGLPSDRFSAERTGGSVSTLTIQRTQQEDSAVYLCASSSEVQYTEAFFGQGTRLTVV.

The chain joins TRBV7-2 to TRBJ2-1; 12 bases match TRBD2. The CDR3 has 16 amino acids. The germline gives CDR1 SGHTA, CDR2 FQGNSA. The ends lost 4 bases at V and 3 bases at J; junction bases unmatched: 4. The CDR3 sequence: CASSSSGGASYNEQFF. Here the CDR3 DNA reads TGTGCCAGCAGCTCTAGCGGGGGGGCCAGCTACAATGAGCAGTTCTTC.

This clonotype has a count of ten or more. The chain links TRBV2 to TRBJ1-2, with unresolved D. Germline CDR1 and CDR2: SNHLY and FYNNEI. Trimming cost V 4 bases and J 2 bases, with 20 bases left between them. The CDR3 covers 17 residues. The CDR3 DNA sequence: TGTGCCAGCAGTGGGACTAAAGGGCGGGGTGGGAACTATGGCTACACCTTC. Translated, it gives CASSGTKGRGGNYGYTF.

Relative to its sample, this clonotype is medium-sized (0.01 to 0.1%). The chain joins TRBV6-5 to TRBJ2-7; TRBD1 matches at 9 bases. Germline V gene lookup returns CDR1 MNHEY and CDR2 SVGAGI. The CDR3 is 15 residues long. J gave up 5 bases and V 5 bases, and 10 bases lay outside the gene matches. The CDR3 bases are TGTGCCAGCAGTCTCGCGGGGACAGGGTTGAACGAGCAGTACTTC. Its translation is CASSLAGTGLNEQYF.

This clonotype has ten or more counts. The V call is TRBV6-5, the J call TRBJ1-2; 7 bases are shared with TRBD1. The CDR3 runs to 14 residues. V lost 6 bases to trimming and J lost 7 bases; unmatched junction nucleotides: 11. Germline V gene sequence: CDR1 MNHEY, CDR2 SVGAGI. In nucleotides, the CDR3 is TGTGCCAGCAGGGGAAGACAGGGTTTGAGTGGCTACACCTTC. This gives the protein CASRGRQGLSGYTF.

This chain joins TRBV28 and TRBJ2-1; TRBD2 agrees at 12 bases. Unmatched junction bases numbered 14, after V lost 5 bases and J lost 9 bases. Germline assignment: CDR1 MDHEN and CDR2 SYDVKM. This CDR3 comprises 17 residues. DNA for the CDR3: TGTGCCAGCAGTCCTACTAGCGGGAGGCGCTCCCTTCTTGAGCAGTTCTTC. This sequence encodes CASSPTSGRRSLLEQFF.

This clonotype is medium-sized in the sample. The V call is TRBV9, the J call TRBJ2-5; 12 bases line up with TRBD1. The CDR3 is made up of 15 amino acids. The germline CDR1 and CDR2 sequences are SGDLS and YYNGEE. Trimming took 4 bases from V and 5 from J; bases not matched to a gene: 6. The CDR3 protein is CASSSGQGATETQYF. The CDR3 bases are TGTGCCAGCAGCTCGGGACAGGGGGCGACGGAGACCCAGTACTTC.

This clonotype occurred many times. V gene TRBV6-2 or TRBV6-3 combines with J gene TRBJ2-5; D is possibly TRBD1 (5 bases). CDR3 length: 15 residues. Trimming removed 3 bases at V and 4 bases at J, with 15 bases between. Germline loops: CDR1 MNHEY, CDR2 SVGEGT. CDR3 loop: CASSYRGARIETQYF. Here the CDR3 DNA reads TGTGCCAGCAGTTATCGTGGGGCTAGGATAGAGACCCAGTACTTC.

The rearrangement joins TRBV6-5 to TRBJ1-1; the D is unclear. V was clipped by 5 bases and J by 0 bases, with 7 bases between them. CDR3 length: 13 residues. CDR1 and CDR2 from the germline V gene are MNHEY and SVGAGI. The CDR3 sequence is CASSRSVNTEAFF. The CDR3 DNA follows: TGTGCCAGCAGTAGAAGCGTGAACACTGAAGCTTTCTTT.

In its sample, this clonotype was seen many times. The chain is built from TRBV7-2 and TRBJ2-5; TRBD1 matches at 7 bases. V dropped 5 bases and J dropped 3; count of bases not matched to a gene: 6. Per the germline V gene, CDR1 is SGHTA and CDR2 is FQGNSA. The CDR3 length is 14 residues. CDR3 protein: CASSNTGEKETQYF. The DNA of the CDR3 is TGTGCCAGCAGCAATACAGGGGAGAAAGAGACCCAGTACTTC.

This clonotype is medium-sized within its sample. The chain combines TRBV6-6 with TRBJ2-3, with 11 positions matching TRBD2. This CDR3 has 17 amino acids. Germline lookup yields CDR1 MNHNY and CDR2 SVGAGI (reference sequence). The V and J ends lost 7 bases and 4 bases, in that order; junction bases with no gene match: 13. The DNA of the CDR3 is TGTGCCAGCACCTACGGACCCCTTAGCGGGGGGGCAGATACGCAGTATTTT. Encoded protein: CASTYGPLSGGADTQYF.